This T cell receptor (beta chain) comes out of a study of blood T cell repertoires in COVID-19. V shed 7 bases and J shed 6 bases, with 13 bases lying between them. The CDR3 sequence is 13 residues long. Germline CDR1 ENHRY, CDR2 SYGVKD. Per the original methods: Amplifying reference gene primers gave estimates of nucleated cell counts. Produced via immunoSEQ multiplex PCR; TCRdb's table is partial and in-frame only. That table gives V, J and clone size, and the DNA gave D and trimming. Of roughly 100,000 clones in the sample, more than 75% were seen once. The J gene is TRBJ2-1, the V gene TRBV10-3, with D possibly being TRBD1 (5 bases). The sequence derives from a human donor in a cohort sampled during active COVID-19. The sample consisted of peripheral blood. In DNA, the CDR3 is TGTGCCATCAAGGGGCAGGGAATCAATGAGCAGTTCTTC. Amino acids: CAIKGQGINEQFF.